This is a list of T cell receptor beta chains from one sample in a study of long-term antiretroviral therapy in people with HIV. Produced via immunoSEQ multiplex PCR; TCRdb's table is partial and in-frame only. The table includes tens of thousands of clones, 70% to 90% detected once. Sequencing was performed on unsorted PBMCs, taken 2.2 years after starting antiretroviral therapy. The receptor source for this set is a young man with HIV. Both conserved end residues are part of each CDR3. The D gene is left open where the match is weak. Clone size is shown for a subset of rows, as once, few, many or a class of expanded clone.

CDR3 DNA	CDR3 protein	V gene	J gene	clone size	D gene
TGTGCCAGCAGCGACGTGGGGACTTCTGGAAACACCATATATTTT	CASSDVGTSGNTIYF	TRBV9	TRBJ1-3	NA	NA
TGTGCCAGTAGTACGACGGGGACAATCCGAGAGACCCAGTACTTC	CASSTTGTIRETQYF	TRBV19	TRBJ2-5	NA	NA
TGCGCCAGCAGCCACTCACCCAGCGCAAGCTCCTACGAGCAGTACTTC	CASSHSPSASSYEQYF	TRBV4-1	TRBJ2-7	NA	NA
TGTGCCAGAAGCCATGGGTCTAGCGGGGGGGACTGGGATACGCAGTATTTT	CARSHGSSGGDWDTQYF	TRBV5-3	TRBJ2-3	NA	TRBD2
TGTGCCAGCAGTTACTTGGGTTCGAGAGCGGAAAAACTGTTTTTT	CASSYLGSRAEKLFF	TRBV6-5	TRBJ1-4	NA	NA
TGCGCCAGCAAAGAGACTAGCGGGGGAACTAGCACAGATACGCAGTATTTT	CASKETSGGTSTDTQYF	TRBV4-1	TRBJ2-3	NA	TRBD2
TGTGCCAGCAGCCCATTCGGGCAGGGCGCCAACCAAGAGACCCAGTACTTC	CASSPFGQGANQETQYF	TRBV7-2	TRBJ2-5	NA	NA
TGTGCCAGCAAGTACGGCAGACCCAACACTGAAGCTTTCTTT	CASKYGRPNTEAFF	TRBV11-2	TRBJ1-1	NA	NA
TGCGCCAGCAGCTTGGAGGGCAACACAGATACGCAGTATTTT	CASSLEGNTDTQYF	TRBV5-1	TRBJ2-3	NA	NA
TGTGCCAGCATCCGTGGTTGGGGTAGCAATCAGCCCCAGCATTTT	CASIRGWGSNQPQHF	TRBV2	TRBJ1-5	NA	NA
TGTGCCTGTAAATCGGAGAACACCGGGGAGCTGTTTTTT	CACKSENTGELFF	TRBV5-6	TRBJ2-2	NA	NA
TGCGCCAGCCAGGACAACGGGGATGAAGCTTTCTTT	CASQDNGDEAFF	TRBV5-1	TRBJ1-1	NA	NA
TGTGCCAGCTCACCGGTAAAAGGACAGGCGAACACTGAAGCTTTCTTT	CASSPVKGQANTEAFF	TRBV18	TRBJ1-1	NA	TRBD1
TGTGCCAGCAGTGATGGGACAGGGGGAGCGAACACTGAAGCTTTCTTT	CASSDGTGGANTEAFF	TRBV27	TRBJ1-1	NA	TRBD1
TGTGCCAGCAGCAGGGACCCCTACGAGCAGTACTTC	CASSRDPYEQYF	TRBV2	TRBJ2-7	few	NA
TGCGCCAGCAGCCAATTTAATGTGGACGATGGCTACACCTTC	CASSQFNVDDGYTF	TRBV4-1	TRBJ1-2	NA	NA
TGTGCCAGCAGCTCGGCAGGGGGCCGGGAGACCCAGTACTTC	CASSSAGGRETQYF	TRBV5-6	TRBJ2-5	NA	TRBD1
TGTGCCAGCAGTTTGTCCGGGGGGACCGGGGAGCTGTTTTTT	CASSLSGGTGELFF	TRBV6-5	TRBJ2-2	NA	TRBD2
TGTGCCAGCAGTACCTATAGTGGATCCACAGATACGCAGTATTTT	CASSTYSGSTDTQYF	TRBV6-1	TRBJ2-3	few	NA
TGCGCCAGCAGCCTAGGGCGGCTCCAAGAGACCCAGTACTTC	CASSLGRLQETQYF	TRBV5-1	TRBJ2-5	once	NA
TGCGCCAGCAGCTTTGACAGGGGTTCCTACAATGAGCAGTTCTTC	CASSFDRGSYNEQFF	TRBV5-1	TRBJ2-1	NA	TRBD1
TGTGCCAGCAATATAGCGGGAGGGCGGGGCACAGATACGCAGTATTTT	CASNIAGGRGTDTQYF	TRBV7-8	TRBJ2-3	NA	TRBD2
TGTGCCAGCAGCGGCACGACAGGGCCCCAAGAGACCCAGTACTTC	CASSGTTGPQETQYF	TRBV9	TRBJ2-5	NA	TRBD1
TGTGCCAGCAGTGAAGCGCGAGGAGAGACCCAGTACTTC	CASSEARGETQYF	TRBV6-1	TRBJ2-5	NA	NA
TGTGCCAGCAGCAAAGGGACAGGGGGCTTGTACGAGCAGTACTTC	CASSKGTGGLYEQYF	TRBV2	TRBJ2-7	NA	TRBD1
TGTGCCACCAGCAGAACGACAGGTGGGGGGGGTACTAATGAAAAACTGTTTTTT	CATSRTTGGGGTNEKLFF	TRBV15	TRBJ1-4	NA	NA
TGTGCCAGCAGTGTGCGAGCGGCCGGGGAGCTGTTTTTT	CASSVRAAGELFF	TRBV2	TRBJ2-2	few	NA
TGTGCCAGTAGTTTCACGCCGGGGCCCTACTATGGCTACACCTTC	CASSFTPGPYYGYTF	TRBV19	TRBJ1-2	NA	NA
TGTGCCAGCAGCCAAGGCAGGCGGGGGGGCGACGTAGCCGCAGATACGCAGTATTTT	CASSQGRRGGDVAADTQYF	TRBV14	TRBJ2-3	NA	TRBD2
TGTGCCAGCAGCACGGGACAGGGGAACACTGAAGCTTTCTTT	CASSTGQGNTEAFF	TRBV13	TRBJ1-1	few	TRBD1
TGCGCCAGCAGCCATCCCCGGACTAGCGGGGGTGGGATAAACACCGGGGAGCTGTTTTTT	CASSHPRTSGGGINTGELFF	TRBV4-1	TRBJ2-2	NA	TRBD2
TGTGCCATCAGTGAGTCTAGGGGGCCGGGGCAGCCCCAGCATTTT	CAISESRGPGQPQHF	TRBV10-3	TRBJ1-5	NA	TRBD1
TGTGCCAGCTTAGCGGGGGGTAGCACAGATACGCAGTATTTT	CASLAGGSTDTQYF	TRBV2	TRBJ2-3	NA	TRBD2
TGTGCCAGCAGCCCGAGAGGGGCGGGAGACACCGGGGAGCTGTTTTTT	CASSPRGAGDTGELFF	TRBV7-2	TRBJ2-2	NA	TRBD2
TGTGCCAGCAGTCTGCCGGGACAACTCTACAATGAGCAGTTCTTC	CASSLPGQLYNEQFF	TRBV28	TRBJ2-1	NA	NA
TGTGCCAGCAGTGAAGAGGGGCCGGTCGGGACCCAGTACTTC	CASSEEGPVGTQYF	TRBV25-1	TRBJ2-5	NA	NA
TGTGCTAGTGGTTTGGACCTTAACACTGAAGCTTTCTTT	CASGLDLNTEAFF	TRBV12-5	TRBJ1-1	NA	NA
TGCGCCAGCAGCTTTCAGGGAAGTACCGGGGAGCTGTTTTTT	CASSFQGSTGELFF	TRBV5-1	TRBJ2-2	NA	NA
TGTGCCAGCAGCCGGGACAGCTCTGGAAACACCATATATTTT	CASSRDSSGNTIYF	TRBV7-8	TRBJ1-3	NA	TRBD1
TGTGCCAGCAGTTATGGCGGGTCGTCCACAGATACGCAGTATTTT	CASSYGGSSTDTQYF	TRBV6-6	TRBJ2-3	NA	NA
TGTGCCAGCAGCTATACAGGGGCCTTGAGGGAAAAACTGTTTTTT	CASSYTGALREKLFF	TRBV6-6	TRBJ1-4	NA	TRBD1
TGTGCCAGCAGCTCACCGTACAGGGGGCGCAGGGACACTGAAGCTTTCTTT	CASSSPYRGRRDTEAFF	TRBV7-6	TRBJ1-1	NA	TRBD1
TGTGCCAGCAGCTTAACTGGGGTCCCAAACACCGGGGAGCTGTTTTTT	CASSLTGVPNTGELFF	TRBV7-3	TRBJ2-2	NA	NA
TGTGCCAGCAGACACCTCGACAGGAGGGAAAAACTGTTTTTT	CASRHLDRREKLFF	TRBV27	TRBJ1-4	NA	NA
TGTGCCAGCCCAACGACGGAGCGAGCTAACTATGGCTACACCTTC	CASPTTERANYGYTF	TRBV2	TRBJ1-2	NA	NA
TGCGCCAGCAGCTCCAGACAGCCCCAAGAGACCCAGTACTTC	CASSSRQPQETQYF	TRBV5-1	TRBJ2-5	NA	NA
TGCGCCAGCAGCTTGGCAGATAGGGGCACCGGGGAGCTGTTTTTT	CASSLADRGTGELFF	TRBV5-1	TRBJ2-2	NA	NA
TGTGCCAGCAGCGCCGAGGGACAGGACTACAATGAGCAGTTCTTC	CASSAEGQDYNEQFF	TRBV9	TRBJ2-1	once	TRBD1
TGTGCCAGCAGTTCCCCCCCGAGCACAGATACGCAGTATTTT	CASSSPPSTDTQYF	TRBV27	TRBJ2-3	NA	NA
TGTGCCAGCAGGACCCGACAGGAGCCACCCGGGGAGCAGTACTTC	CASRTRQEPPGEQYF	TRBV6-6	TRBJ2-7	NA	NA
TGTGCCAGCAGCTTAGTAGAGATGGGGGGCGAGCAGTACTTC	CASSLVEMGGEQYF	TRBV7-6	TRBJ2-7	few	NA